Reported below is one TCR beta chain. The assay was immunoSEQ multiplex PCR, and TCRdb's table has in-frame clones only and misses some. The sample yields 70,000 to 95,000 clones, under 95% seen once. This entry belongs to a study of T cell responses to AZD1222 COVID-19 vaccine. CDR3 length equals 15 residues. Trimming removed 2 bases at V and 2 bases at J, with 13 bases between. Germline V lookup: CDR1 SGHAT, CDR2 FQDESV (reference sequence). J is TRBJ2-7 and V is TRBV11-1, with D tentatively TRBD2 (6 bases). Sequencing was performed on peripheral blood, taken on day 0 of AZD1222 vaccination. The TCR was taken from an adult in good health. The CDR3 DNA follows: TGTGCCAGCAGCTTATACAGCGGGTCTACCTACGAGCAGTACTTC. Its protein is CASSLYSGSTYEQYF.